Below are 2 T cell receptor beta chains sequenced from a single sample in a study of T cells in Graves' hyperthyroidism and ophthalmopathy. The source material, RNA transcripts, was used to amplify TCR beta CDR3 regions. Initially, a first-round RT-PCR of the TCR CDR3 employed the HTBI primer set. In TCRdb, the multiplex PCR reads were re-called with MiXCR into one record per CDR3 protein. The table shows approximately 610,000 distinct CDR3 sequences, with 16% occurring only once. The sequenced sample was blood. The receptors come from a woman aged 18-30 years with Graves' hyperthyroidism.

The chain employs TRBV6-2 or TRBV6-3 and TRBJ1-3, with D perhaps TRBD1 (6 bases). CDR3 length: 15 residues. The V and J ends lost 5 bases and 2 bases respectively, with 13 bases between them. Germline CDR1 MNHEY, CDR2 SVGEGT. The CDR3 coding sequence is TGTGCCAGCAGTCTGACAGGCATCCCTGGAAACACCATATATTTT. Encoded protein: CASSLTGIPGNTIYF.

CDR3 nucleotides: TGTGCCAGCAGCTTAGAGGGGGGGCCTTCTGAAGCTTTCTTT. This sequence encodes CASSLEGGPSEAFF. The chain couples TRBV7-8 to TRBJ1-1, with D maybe TRBD1 (6 bases). The length of the CDR3 is 14 residues. V was cut by 1 base and J by 6 bases, with 12 bases left in between. Per germline, CDR1 SGHVS and CDR2 FQNEAQ. Together with reference TRBV7-8 and TRBJ1-1, the CDR3 gives the full variable domain: GAGVSQSPRYKVAKRGQDVALRCDPISGHVSLFWYQQALGQGPEFLTYFQNEAQLDKSGLPSDRFFAERPEGSVSTLKIQRTQQEDSAVYLCASSLEGGPSEAFFGQGTRLTVV.